Given below is one T cell receptor beta chain in context. What it binds is not known. Germline lookup yields CDR1 SGHTA and CDR2 FQGNSA. This CDR3 is 13 amino acids long. V lost 4 bases and J lost 1, with 7 bases in between. These data come from a study of shared clonotypes between healthy human individuals. At the level of the study: Donor ages ranged 18 to 49 years: a couple of women, a few men. The plates for each donor numbered three CD4 naive, three CD4 memory, two CD8 naive and one CD8 memory.

Each replicate PCR on the sorted subsets used about 220 ng DNA (around 30,000 T cell genomes). Some clones are missing from TCRdb's copy, which holds only in-frame ones; the method was immunoSEQ multiplex PCR. In the table there are around 990,000 clones, approximately 80% of which are singletons. Study-level points and caveats: Across a handful of donors, naive CD4 shared 5% to 6%, naive CD8 3% to 3.5%, memory CD4 2.3%, memory CD8 around 0.42%.

Source material: memory CD4+ T cells from PBMCs. Regarding subset: CD45RA-negative fraction. This receptor was obtained from a man aged 18-30 years in good health. Some clones in this sample may be carry-over from other donors' samples. The chain has TRBV7-2 and TRBJ1-2; no reliable D call. CDR3 amino acids: CASSYRFNYGYTF. Here the CDR3 DNA reads TGTGCCAGCAGCTACCGGTTTAACTATGGCTACACCTTC.